Following are 7 T cell receptor beta chains from one sample sequenced in a study of cytomegalovirus exposure and HLA in healthy donors. This PCR relied on a set of 60 Vbeta primers and 13 Jbeta primers. Sequenced by immunoSEQ multiplex PCR; TCRdb stores in-frame clones only, minus some. The data show some 70,000 clones, roughly 80% seen once. Material for sequencing was PBMCs. The receptor source for this set is a male donor in good health and CMV-seropositive.

The V and J genes are TRBV5-1 and TRBJ1-1; weak D call: TRBD1 (5 bases). The germline V and J ends were trimmed by 7 bases and 7 bases, with 17 bases remaining between them. CDR1 is SGHRS and CDR2 is YFSETQ in the germline V gene. This CDR3 has 13 amino acids. Here the CDR3 reads CASGDDRWIEAFF. DNA for the CDR3: TGCGCCAGCGGAGACGACAGATGGATTGAAGCTTTCTTT. The whole variable domain, filled in from reference TRBV5-1 and TRBJ1-1, reads KAGVTQTPRYLIKTRGQQVTLSCSPISGHRSVSWYQQTPGQGLQFLFEYFSETQRNKGNFPGRFSGRQFSNSRSEMNVSTLELGDSALYLCASGDDRWIEAFFGQGTRLTVV.

The V gene is TRBV7-9, the J gene TRBJ1-5; the match to TRBD1 covers 7 bases. The CDR3 covers 15 residues. CDR1 is SEHNR and CDR2 is FQNEAQ in the germline V gene (reference sequence). Germline trimming cut 7 bases from V and 0 bases from J; bases unmatched to any gene: 6. The CDR3 nucleotides are TGTGCCAGCACCGCCGGGGACAGTAGCAATCAGCCCCAGCATTTT. Translated, it gives CASTAGDSSNQPQHF.

The chain recombines TRBV15 with TRBJ2-1; tentatively, D is TRBD2 (5 bases). Per germline, CDR1 LNHNV and CDR2 YYDKDF (reference sequence). Trimming pared 0 bases from V and 13 bases from J, leaving 13 bases between. The CDR3 loop spans 13 amino acids. The CDR3 bases are TGTGCCACCAGCAGAGATCGGGCAGAGGGCCAGTTCTTC. As protein: CATSRDRAEGQFF.

V gene TRBV7-5 combines with J gene TRBJ1-2; TRBD1 was called by the table and not checked on the DNA. TRBV7-5 is a pseudogene. The length of the CDR3 is 15 residues. CDR3 in DNA: TGTGCCAGAAGCTTAGCTGTTCCCAGGGAAGGTGGCTACACCTTC. This gives the protein CARSLAVPREGGYTF.

V gene TRBV5-1 combines with J gene TRBJ1-6; D gene ambiguous. Germline V gene data show CDR1 as SGHRS and CDR2 as YFSETQ. This CDR3 has 14 amino acids. Trimming removed 0 bases at V and 7 bases at J, with 8 bases between. The CDR3 protein is CASSLESGNSPLHF. CDR3 DNA sequence: TGCGCCAGCAGCTTGGAGTCGGGGAATTCACCCCTCCACTTT.

The chain employs TRBV4-1 and TRBJ2-5; 8 nucleotides agree with TRBD2. This CDR3 has 16 amino acids. The germline gives CDR1 MGHRA, CDR2 YSYEKL. V trimming: 4 bases; J trimming: 1 base; junction bases outside the gene matches: 8. The DNA of the CDR3 is TGCGCCAGCAGCCCTCTTGAACGGGGGGGCCAAGAGACCCAGTACTTC. It yields the protein CASSPLERGGQETQYF.

This chain joins TRBV7-9 and TRBJ1-4; D is perhaps TRBD1 (5 bases). The CDR3 is made up of 15 amino acids. Germline assignment: CDR1 SEHNR and CDR2 FQNEAQ (reference sequence). Trimming left V 0 bases short and J 7 bases short, with 12 bases between. CDR3 in amino acids: CASSLASGRGEKLFF. For the CDR3, the DNA is TGTGCCAGCAGCTTAGCAAGTGGGAGGGGTGAAAAACTGTTTTTT.